This TCR beta chain is from a study of cytomegalovirus exposure and HLA in healthy donors. In the study overall: Among a few hundred genotyped donors, roughly 81% fell in the Caucasian-associated ancestry cluster.

Looked up from germline, CDR1 is SEHNR and CDR2 is FQNEAQ (reference sequence). The V end was cut by 5 bases, the J end by 7 bases, with 14 bases between. This CDR3 contains 14 residues. This PCR relied on a set of 60 Vbeta primers and 13 Jbeta primers. Some clones are missing from TCRdb's copy, which holds only in-frame ones; the method was immunoSEQ multiplex PCR. This table has about 69,000 clones, roughly 80% appearing once. The sequence was collected from a woman aged 25-40 years in good health and CMV-seropositive. Specimen: PBMCs. The V and J genes are TRBV7-9 and TRBJ1-4; possibly TRBD1 for D (6 bases). CDR3 coding DNA: TGTGCCAGCAGCGCGACAGGACCGGGTGAAAAACTGTTTTTT. Its translation is CASSATGPGEKLFF.